The T cell receptor (beta chain) described here comes from a study of OX40 agonist ivuxolimab in advanced cancers. Across the study: Patients in the trial were receiving intravenous ivuxolimab every 2 weeks, at doses of 0.01 to 10 mg/kg. Overall study results and limits: Also present in some nonresponders was a low level of normalized T-cell clonal expansion. CD4+ T cells averaged fewer expanded clones than CD8+ T cells.

Sequencing was performed with immunoSEQ multiplex PCR; in TCRdb, only in-frame clones are kept and a portion is missing. The sample lists 95,000 or so clones, about 85% occurring once. At baseline, cycle 4 day 1, and cycle 7 day 1, blood was sampled. The count of this clone is one. The antigen is unknown. Germline V gene lookup returns CDR1 SGDLS and CDR2 YYNGEE. V lost 3 bases and J 11 bases, leaving 16 bases between the germline ends. The CDR3 sequence is 13 residues long. This TCR was recovered from an adult with an advanced solid tumor such as melanoma, head and neck, liver or kidney cancer. This material consisted of CD4+ or CD8+ T cells sorted from blood, taken in a trial of the OX40 agonist ivuxolimab. The chain carries TRBV9 and TRBJ2-3; D perhaps matches TRBD1 (6 bases). CDR3 in amino acids: CASSELQGFEQYF. Here the CDR3 DNA reads TGTGCCAGCAGCGAACTACAGGGTTTCGAGCAGTATTTT. The whole variable domain, filled in from reference TRBV9 and TRBJ2-3, reads DSGVTQTPKHLITATGQRVTLRCSPRSGDLSVYWYQQSLDQGLQFLIQYYNGEERAKGNILERFSAQQFPDLHSELNLSSLELGDSALYFCASSELQGFEQYFGPGTRLTVL.